The 13 T cell receptor beta chains presented below share a single source sample, sequenced in a study of blood T cell repertoires in COVID-19 (dated by TCRdb to about 2020). The library was made by the immunoSEQ multiplex PCR assay. The table comes from immuneACCESS by way of TCRdb, which keeps in-frame sequences with V and J called. Part of the clones is missing from these tables; in studies checked, under half for an unresolved V gene and the rest for unknown reasons. The sample includes around 370,000 clones, with more than 75% observed a single time. The ten largest clones represent over 6% of the sample. The sample taken for sequencing was peripheral blood. The receptors were sampled from a woman aged 50 to 60 with COVID-19, enrolled during active disease.

The CDR3 DNA is TGTGCCAGCAAAGAGCGGAACACAGATACGCAGTATTTT. Translating gives CASKERNTDTQYF. This chain uses TRBV13 with TRBJ2-3, with D possibly matching TRBD2 (5 bases). Trimming shortened V by 7 bases and J by 2 bases, and 10 bases separated the two germline ends. The CDR3 sequence is 13 residues long. CDR1 is PRHDT, CDR2 FYEKMQ, per germline (reference sequence).

The rearrangement links TRBV7-9 to TRBJ2-7, with 8 bases lining up with TRBD2. With V trimmed by 5 bases and J by 3 bases, 9 bases remained unmatched. The CDR3 has 15 amino acids. Germline values: CDR1 SEHNR, CDR2 FQNEAQ (reference sequence). The CDR3 DNA reads as TGTGCCAGCAGCGAACCGGGAGGGTCTGTCTACGAGCAGTACTTC. Amino acid sequence: CASSEPGGSVYEQYF.

V gene TRBV3-1 (or the pseudogene TRBV3-2) combines with J gene TRBJ2-5, with 13 bases that match TRBD2. CDR3 length: 16 amino acids. Germline V gives CDR1 LGHDT, CDR2 YNNKEL (reference sequence). J lost 3 bases, V lost 4 bases, and 5 bases had no gene match. For the CDR3, the DNA is TGTGCCAGCAGCCCGGGACTAGCGGGAACGGAAGAGACCCAGTACTTC. Its translation is CASSPGLAGTEETQYF.

J is TRBJ1-2 and V is TRBV15, with TRBD1 matching over 7 bases. The V gene end was trimmed by 5 bases and the J gene end by 3 bases; junction bases not matched to a gene: 3. The CDR3 extends over 13 amino acids. Per germline, CDR1 LNHNV and CDR2 YYDKDF (reference sequence). CDR3: CATSPGQDYGYTF. CDR3 nucleotides: TGTGCCACCAGCCCTGGACAGGACTATGGCTACACCTTC.

J is TRBJ1-5 and V is TRBV24-1; 8 positions match TRBD1. Per germline, CDR1 KGHDR and CDR2 SFDVKD. The CDR3 spans 15 residues. The junction had 5 bases not matched to a gene; V was cut back by 5 bases and J by 3 bases. Written as DNA, the CDR3 is TGTGCCACCAGTGTAGGACAGGGAATCAATCAGCCCCAGCATTTT. This gives the protein CATSVGQGINQPQHF.

The chain employs TRBV5-1 and TRBJ2-1, with D unclear. Trimming pared 3 bases from V and 1 base from J, leaving 11 bases between. The germline V gene encodes CDR1 SGHRS and CDR2 YFSETQ. This CDR3 spans 15 amino acids. The CDR3 sequence: CASSSDSPSYNEQFF. CDR3 DNA sequence: TGCGCCAGCAGCTCCGACTCGCCATCCTACAATGAGCAGTTCTTC.

The CDR3 protein is CASSLGPGTDTQYF. Here the CDR3 DNA reads TGCGCCAGCAGCCTGGGGCCGGGGACAGATACGCAGTATTTT. This chain uses TRBV5-1 with TRBJ2-3; D possibly matches TRBD1 or TRBD2 (5 bases each). CDR3 length: 14 residues. Trimming removed 4 bases at V and 3 bases at J, with 12 bases between. Per germline, CDR1 SGHRS and CDR2 YFSETQ.

The chain joins TRBV11-3 to TRBJ2-7; no definite D call. CDR3 size: 13 residues. CDR1 and CDR2 (germline): SGHNT, YENEEA. Trimming pared 0 bases from V and 3 bases from J, leaving 6 bases between. DNA of the CDR3: TGTGCCAGCAGCTTAGAGTCAGGCTACGAGCAGTACTTC. Its protein product is CASSLESGYEQYF.

This clone was seen repeatedly, ten times or more. The V call is TRBV3-1 (or the pseudogene TRBV3-2), the J call TRBJ2-1; 10 nucleotides match TRBD2. CDR1 is LGHDT and CDR2 is YNNKEL in the germline V gene (reference sequence). CDR3 size: 15 residues. V trimming: 6 bases; J trimming: 5 bases; junction bases outside the gene matches: 7. The CDR3 DNA follows: TGTGCCAGCAGACAGCGGGAGGGGGGGCACAATGAGCAGTTCTTC. Encoded protein: CASRQREGGHNEQFF.

The rearrangement links TRBV3-1 (or the pseudogene TRBV3-2) to TRBJ1-1; 7 positions agree with TRBD1. After removal of 4 bases from V and 3 bases from J, the junction contained 8 bases not matched to a gene. The CDR3 extends over 15 amino acids. Germline CDR1 is LGHDT and CDR2 is YNNKEL (reference sequence). In nucleotides, the CDR3 is TGTGCCAGCAGCCCGATGGACAGGAAGCACACTGAAGCTTTCTTT. Its protein is CASSPMDRKHTEAFF.

The chain has TRBV4-3 and TRBJ1-6; D may be TRBD1 (5 bases). This CDR3 spans 16 amino acids. Trimming stripped 2 bases from V and 7 bases from J, with 15 bases between. CDR1 is LGHNA, CDR2 YSLEER, per germline. CDR3 DNA: TGCGCCAGCAGCCAACAGATCAGGTCAGGGAATTCACCCCTCCACTTT. Protein product: CASSQQIRSGNSPLHF.

V is TRBV30 and J is TRBJ2-3; 10 bases match TRBD2. The V gene's germline CDR1 is GTSNPN and CDR2 SVGIG (reference sequence). This CDR3 is built from 14 residues. CDR3 in DNA: TGTGCTGGTACTAGCGGGGATAACACAGATACGCAGTATTTT. Residues: CAGTSGDNTDTQYF.

This chain joins TRBV7-2 and TRBJ2-7; TRBD1 agrees at 7 bases. The V and J ends lost 1 base and 6 bases, in that order; junction bases with no gene match: 9. There are 15 residues in the CDR3. Germline values: CDR1 SGHTA, CDR2 FQGNSA. CDR3 coding DNA: TGTGCCAGCAGCTTAGGATCGCGCCAGGGGGTCGAGCAGTACTTC. This sequence encodes CASSLGSRQGVEQYF.